This is a list of T cell receptor beta chains from one sample in a study of T cells in localized non-small cell lung cancer. The protocol was immunoSEQ multiplex PCR, while the TCRdb copy is restricted to in-frame clones and leaves out a portion. This sample has 3,000 or so clones; 28% occur once, and the top ten carry 8.5%. This specimen consisted of lung tumor tissue, obtained before any cancer treatment. The receptors derive from a female donor over 55 with stage I lung adenocarcinoma. The conserved cysteine and the conserved F or W are not part of the CDR3 here. Each record gives: V gene, D gene, CDR3 protein. A D gene is named only where the DNA matches it firmly.

v_call: TRBV6-8; d_call: .; cdr3_aa: ASSYSVFRNEQF
v_call: TRBV30; d_call: .; cdr3_aa: AWSVGGSETQY
v_call: TRBV30; d_call: .; cdr3_aa: AWSRALEAF
v_call: TRBV25-1; d_call: TRBD1; cdr3_aa: ASGAGQGSYEQY
v_call: TRBV6-8; d_call: .; cdr3_aa: ASSYGGLHNTGELF
v_call: TRBV6-8; d_call: .; cdr3_aa: ASSYAAGSNQPQH
v_call: TRBV6-8; d_call: TRBD1; cdr3_aa: ASERQGGTEAF
v_call: TRBV19; d_call: .; cdr3_aa: ASSRSGPNTGELF
v_call: TRBV6-4; d_call: .; cdr3_aa: ASSVLDTQY
v_call: TRBV5-1; d_call: .; cdr3_aa: ASSLYQAKETQY
v_call: TRBV11-3; d_call: .; cdr3_aa: ASSLGQTNTGELF
v_call: TRBV29-1; d_call: TRBD2; cdr3_aa: SADTGLAGGNTGELF
v_call: TRBV11-3; d_call: .; cdr3_aa: ASRAGAANTEAF
v_call: TRBV19; d_call: .; cdr3_aa: ASSIGEADTQY
v_call: TRBV7-2; d_call: .; cdr3_aa: ASYLESRALETQY
v_call: TRBV6-8; d_call: .; cdr3_aa: ASSPGGGNQPQH
v_call: TRBV7-4; d_call: .; cdr3_aa: ASSSGLGNTIY
v_call: TRBV5-1; d_call: TRBD1; cdr3_aa: ASSQDTAAGGEKLF
v_call: TRBV6-8; d_call: .; cdr3_aa: ASSDFGVTNYGYT
v_call: TRBV12-5; d_call: TRBD2; cdr3_aa: ASGTSVGSYNEQF
v_call: TRBV19; d_call: TRBD2; cdr3_aa: ASSRGLAGGDTQY
v_call: TRBV9; d_call: .; cdr3_aa: ASSTRRNSPYGYT
v_call: TRBV19; d_call: .; cdr3_aa: ASRKGLQETQY
v_call: TRBV30; d_call: .; cdr3_aa: AWSVPGEAQY
v_call: TRBV11-3; d_call: TRBD2; cdr3_aa: ASSRGLAFADEQF
v_call: TRBV7-2; d_call: .; cdr3_aa: ASTRSGANVLT
v_call: TRBV9; d_call: .; cdr3_aa: ASSESNQPQH